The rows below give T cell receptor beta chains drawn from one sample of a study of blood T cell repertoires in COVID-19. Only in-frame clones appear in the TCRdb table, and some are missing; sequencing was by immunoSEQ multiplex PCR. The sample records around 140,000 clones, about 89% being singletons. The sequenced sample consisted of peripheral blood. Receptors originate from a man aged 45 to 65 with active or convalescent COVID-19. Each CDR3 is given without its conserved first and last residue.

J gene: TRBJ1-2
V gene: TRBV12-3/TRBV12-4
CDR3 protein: ASSLRDTYGYT

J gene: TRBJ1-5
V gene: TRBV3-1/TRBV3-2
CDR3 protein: ASSEGTGQYYQPQH

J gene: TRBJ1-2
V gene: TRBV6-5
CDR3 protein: ASSPDRVDYGYT

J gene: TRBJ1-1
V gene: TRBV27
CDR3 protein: ASSQWGQKAF

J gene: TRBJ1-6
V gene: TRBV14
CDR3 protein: ASSQDRGFNSPLH

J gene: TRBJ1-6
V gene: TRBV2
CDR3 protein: ASRTAEVAPLH

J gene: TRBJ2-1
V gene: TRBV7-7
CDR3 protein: ASSPGRGSYNEQF

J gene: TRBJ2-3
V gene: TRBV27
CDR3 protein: ASSLSAGGGDTQY

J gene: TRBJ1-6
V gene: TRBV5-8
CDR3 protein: ASRKGVGGIDNSPLH

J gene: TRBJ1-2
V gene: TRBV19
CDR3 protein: ASSLGADRNYGYT

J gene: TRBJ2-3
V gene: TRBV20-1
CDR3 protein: SASSGLATDTQY

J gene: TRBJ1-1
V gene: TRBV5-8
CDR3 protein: ASSFRRGTEAF

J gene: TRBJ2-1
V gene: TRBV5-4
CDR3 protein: ASRRDTYNEQF

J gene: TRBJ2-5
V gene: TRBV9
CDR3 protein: ASSPLRYQETQY

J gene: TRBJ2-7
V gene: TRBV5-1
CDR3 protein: ASAGTSSYEQY

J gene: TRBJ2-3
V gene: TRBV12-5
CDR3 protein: ASISLSHTDTQY

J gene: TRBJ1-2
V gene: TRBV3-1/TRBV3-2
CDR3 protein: ASSQGADRVMVGGYT

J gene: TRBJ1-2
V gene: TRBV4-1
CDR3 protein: ASSQLDPRVSGGYT

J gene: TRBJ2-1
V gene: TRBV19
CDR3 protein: ASSTHRVGEQF

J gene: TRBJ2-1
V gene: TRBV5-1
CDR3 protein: ASSLASGSLSYNEQF

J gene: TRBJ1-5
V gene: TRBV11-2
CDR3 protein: ASSLVQGKQPQH

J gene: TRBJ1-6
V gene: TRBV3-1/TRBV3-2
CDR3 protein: ASSQYLNRGDSPLH

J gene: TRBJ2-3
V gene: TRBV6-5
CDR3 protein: ASKRTGADTQY

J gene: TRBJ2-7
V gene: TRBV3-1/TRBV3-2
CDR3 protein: ARTGTAYEQY

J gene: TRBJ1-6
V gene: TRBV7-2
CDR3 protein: ASSPGDRDNSPLH

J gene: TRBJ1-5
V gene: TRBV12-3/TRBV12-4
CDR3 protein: ATEPGEGQPQH

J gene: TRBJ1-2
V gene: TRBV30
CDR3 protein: AWRSQGQGNQGYT

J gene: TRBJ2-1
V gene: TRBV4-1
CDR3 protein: ASSPGLAGVGEQF

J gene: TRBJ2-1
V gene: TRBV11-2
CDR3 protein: ASKTGGRALSYNEQF

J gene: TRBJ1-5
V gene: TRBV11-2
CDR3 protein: ASSLAKPQH

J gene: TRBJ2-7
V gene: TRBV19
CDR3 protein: ASAGLAGGRYEQY

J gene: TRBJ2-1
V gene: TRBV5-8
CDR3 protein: ASSQLAGGYNEQF

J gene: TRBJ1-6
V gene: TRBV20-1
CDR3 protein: SASSSSWSSYNSPLH

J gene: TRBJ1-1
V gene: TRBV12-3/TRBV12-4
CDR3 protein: ASSKTGYTEAF

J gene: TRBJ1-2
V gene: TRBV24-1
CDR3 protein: ATSETDRVLSYT

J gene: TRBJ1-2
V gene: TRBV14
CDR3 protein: ASSQGGGGYGYT

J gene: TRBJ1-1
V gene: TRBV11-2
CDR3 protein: ASSLSHGQIAF

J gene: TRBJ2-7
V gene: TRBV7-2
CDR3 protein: ASSPDGQALYEQY

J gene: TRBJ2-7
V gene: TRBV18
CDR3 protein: ASSPPSGGTYEQY

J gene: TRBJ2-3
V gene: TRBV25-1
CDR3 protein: ASSATASTDTQY

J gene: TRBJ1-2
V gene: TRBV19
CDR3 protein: ASDRGRGYT

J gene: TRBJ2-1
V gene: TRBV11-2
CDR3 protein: ASSPSGTSRYNEQF

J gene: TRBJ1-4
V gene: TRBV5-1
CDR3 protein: ASSLDLTGANEKLF